This T cell receptor (beta chain) originates from a study of early T cells in non-severe SARS-CoV-2 infection. This clonotype showed up many times. Trimming shortened V by 3 bases and J by 4 bases, and 8 bases separated the two germline ends. Germline V CDR1 and CDR2: KGHDR, SFDVKD. The CDR3 loop spans 13 amino acids. Unique molecular identifiers were attached to individual cDNA molecules. A single record per CDR3 protein comes from TCRdb applying MiXCR to the 5' RACE reads. The repertoire holds 40,000 to 55,000 distinct CDR3 sequences, with about 6% as singletons. The chain has TRBV24-1 and TRBJ1-1; D gene ambiguous. The receptor was derived from an adult who was a healthcare worker with PCR-confirmed SARS-CoV-2 infection or an uninfected control (not recorded which). The sequencing here drew on whole blood, taken at baseline. The DNA for the CDR3 is TGTGCCACCAGTGATCGGACGGCCACTGAAGCTTTCTTT. Its translation is CATSDRTATEAFF.